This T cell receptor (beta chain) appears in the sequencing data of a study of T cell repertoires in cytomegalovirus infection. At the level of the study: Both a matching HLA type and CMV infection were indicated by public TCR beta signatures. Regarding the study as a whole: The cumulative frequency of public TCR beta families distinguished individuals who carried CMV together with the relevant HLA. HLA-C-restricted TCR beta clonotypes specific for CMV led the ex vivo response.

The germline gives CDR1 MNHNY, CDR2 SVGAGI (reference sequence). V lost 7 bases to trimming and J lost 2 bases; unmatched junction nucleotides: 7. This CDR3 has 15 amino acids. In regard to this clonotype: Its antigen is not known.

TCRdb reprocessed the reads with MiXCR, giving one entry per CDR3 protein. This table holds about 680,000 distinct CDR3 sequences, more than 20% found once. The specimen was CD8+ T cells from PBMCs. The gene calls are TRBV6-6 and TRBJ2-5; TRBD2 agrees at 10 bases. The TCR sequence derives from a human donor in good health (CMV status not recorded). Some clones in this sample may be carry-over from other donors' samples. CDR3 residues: CASTISGGTQETQYF. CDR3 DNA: TGTGCCAGCACTATTAGCGGGGGGACGCAAGAGACCCAGTACTTC.